Shown below are 26 T cell receptor beta chains from a single sample sequenced in a study of cytomegalovirus exposure and HLA in healthy donors. The primer mix had 60 Vbeta and 13 Jbeta primers. The assay was immunoSEQ multiplex PCR, and TCRdb's table has in-frame clones only and misses some. This table holds under 150,000 clones, 65% to 90% found once. The sample was PBMCs. The receptors shown here come from a male donor in good health and CMV-seropositive.

The chain uses TRBV5-1 and TRBJ2-5; tentatively, D is TRBD1 (7 bases). This CDR3 has 14 amino acids. CDR1 is SGHRS and CDR2 is YFSETQ in the germline V gene. Trimming cost V 7 bases and J 4 bases, with 17 bases left between them. In nucleotides, the CDR3 is TGCGCCAGCGGCCAGGGGGGCGGCTCAGAGACCCAGTACTTC. Encoded protein: CASGQGGGSETQYF.

The chain employs TRBV29-1 and TRBJ2-3; 9 bases line up with TRBD2. The CDR3 length is 14 residues. With 4 bases clipped from V and 6 bases from J, the junction kept 8 bases outside the gene matches. Germline CDR1 reads SQVTM; CDR2 reads ANQGSEA. The CDR3 loop reads CSVAPAGGADTQYF. As DNA, the CDR3 is TGCAGCGTTGCCCCAGCGGGAGGTGCGGATACGCAGTATTTT.

Regarding this clone: Relative to the germline gene, one junction end is altered; a read error may explain this. The rearrangement joins TRBV29-1 to TRBJ2-1, with unresolved D. The CDR3 contains 18 residues. Germline V gene lookup returns CDR1 SQVTM and CDR2 ANQGSEA. The CDR3 bases are TGCAGCGCTGAAGATCCTTTTGAGAAGATTTCAGGATTGAATGAGCAGTTCTTC. Its translation is CSAEDPFEKISGLNEQFF.

This chain uses TRBV7-2 with TRBJ2-7; D possibly corresponds to TRBD2 (6 bases). CDR3 length equals 16 residues. Between the trimmed V and J ends, which lost 4 bases and 0 bases, there was a span of 16 bases. Per the germline V gene, CDR1 is SGHTA and CDR2 is FQGNSA. The CDR3 loop is CASSSLSGVSSYEQYF. The DNA for the CDR3 is TGTGCCAGCAGCTCGCTATCGGGAGTAAGCTCCTACGAGCAGTACTTC.

This clone was seen more than once but under ten times. The chain combines TRBV27 with TRBJ1-1; perhaps TRBD1 as D (6 bases). Trimming pared 5 bases from V and 1 base from J, leaving 14 bases between. The germline V gene has CDR1 MNHEY and CDR2 SMNVEV (reference sequence). This CDR3 is built from 15 residues. Here the CDR3 DNA reads TGTGCCAGCAGTCGAAGGGACACAACGAACACTGAAGCTTTCTTT. Amino acids: CASSRRDTTNTEAFF.

Only a few counts were recorded for this clone. This rearrangement joins TRBV19 to TRBJ2-7, with D tentatively TRBD2 (5 bases). Trimming stripped 4 bases from V and 4 bases from J, with 14 bases between. The V gene's germline CDR1 is LNHDA and CDR2 SQIVND (reference sequence). This CDR3 has 14 residues. In nucleotides, the CDR3 is TGTGCCAGTAGTACAACCGCGACTACTTACGAGCAGTACTTC. Protein: CASSTTATTYEQYF.

The rearrangement links TRBV5-4 to TRBJ2-3; TRBD1 matches at 7 bases. The CDR3 runs to 15 residues. CDR1 is SGHNT, CDR2 YYREEE, per germline (reference sequence). The V segment lost 4 bases and the J segment 1 base; nucleotides outside the gene matches: 6. The chain's CDR3 is CASSPPGTGTDTQYF. The CDR3, as DNA: TGTGCCAGCAGCCCTCCCGGGACAGGCACAGATACGCAGTATTTT.

The CDR3 region is CASGGVTSGIYEQYF. The CDR3 nucleotides read TGTGCCAGCGGGGGGGTGACTAGCGGGATCTACGAGCAGTACTTC. The genes are TRBV19 and TRBJ2-7, with 11 bases identical to TRBD2. Per germline, CDR1 LNHDA and CDR2 SQIVND (reference sequence). This CDR3 contains 15 residues. The ends lost 9 bases at V and 3 bases at J; junction bases unmatched: 10.

The chain joins TRBV5-4 to TRBJ1-3; D might be TRBD1 (5 bases). V lost 0 bases, J lost 0 bases, and 7 bases lay in between. The CDR3 covers 15 residues. Germline assignment: CDR1 SGHNT and CDR2 YYREEE (reference sequence). The CDR3 bases are TGTGCCAGCAGCTTGGGACAGAGCTCTGGAAACACCATATATTTT. Translated, it gives CASSLGQSSGNTIYF.

V gene TRBV6-5 combines with J gene TRBJ1-5; TRBD1 matches 7 bases. Germline lookup yields CDR1 MNHEY and CDR2 SVGAGI. The ends lost 10 bases at V and 0 bases at J; junction bases unmatched: 9. The CDR3 runs 15 residues. The CDR3 sequence is CATGVGTDSNQPQHF. The CDR3 DNA reads as TGTGCCACCGGAGTAGGGACAGATAGCAATCAGCCCCAGCATTTT.

The chain recombines TRBV9 with TRBJ2-1; maybe TRBD1 (6 bases). The CDR3 extends over 14 amino acids. Per germline, CDR1 SGDLS and CDR2 YYNGEE. Trimming removed 2 bases at V and 4 bases at J, with 10 bases between. The CDR3 sequence is CASSVATGYNEQFF. The CDR3 nucleotides read TGTGCCAGCAGCGTCGCCACAGGGTACAATGAGCAGTTCTTC.

V is TRBV19 and J is TRBJ1-2; D is unclear. CDR3 size: 13 residues. V lost 1 base and J lost 6, with 9 bases in between. Germline V gene lookup returns CDR1 LNHDA and CDR2 SQIVND (reference sequence). CDR3 residues: CASSIGRSHGYTF. DNA for the CDR3: TGTGCCAGTAGTATAGGAAGGAGCCATGGCTACACCTTC.

The chain couples TRBV9 to TRBJ2-1; D perhaps matches TRBD2 (6 bases). Germline V gene sequence: CDR1 SGDLS, CDR2 YYNGEE. The V end lost 5 bases, the J end lost 4 bases, and 16 bases lay between the germline ends. The CDR3 is 15 amino acids. CDR3 amino acids: CASSRAEGSYNEQFF. Here the CDR3 DNA reads TGTGCCAGCAGTCGGGCGGAGGGGTCTTACAATGAGCAGTTCTTC.

This clone is a singleton in its sample. This chain joins TRBV5-1 and TRBJ2-1; the match to TRBD1 covers 7 bases. Germline lookup yields CDR1 SGHRS and CDR2 YFSETQ. Unmatched junction bases numbered 9, after V lost 0 bases and J lost 9 bases. There are 15 residues in the CDR3. CDR3 in amino acids: CASSLGQGFLIEQFF. The CDR3 DNA reads as TGCGCCAGCAGCTTGGGACAGGGCTTTTTAATTGAGCAGTTCTTC.

V and J are TRBV5-1 and TRBJ2-3; possible D gene TRBD2, 5 bases. Germline CDR1 is SGHRS and CDR2 is YFSETQ. The CDR3 length is 16 residues. Trimming shortened V by 0 bases and J by 1 base, and 12 bases separated the two germline ends. CDR3 sequence reads: CASSLGRRIGTDTQYF. CDR3 in DNA: TGCGCCAGCAGCTTGGGTCGGAGGATCGGCACAGATACGCAGTATTTT.

The chain uses TRBV7-9 and TRBJ2-3, with 8 bases matching TRBD2. Germline CDR1 SEHNR, CDR2 FQNEAQ (reference sequence). Trimming at V came to 3 bases and at J to 2 bases, leaving 7 bases not matched to a gene. CDR3 size: 16 residues. As DNA, the CDR3 is TGTGCCAGCAGCTTTAGCGGGATAACCTCCACAGATACGCAGTATTTT. This sequence encodes CASSFSGITSTDTQYF.

The chain uses TRBV7-2 and TRBJ1-3, with 8 bases lining up with TRBD1. Germline CDR1 is SGHTA and CDR2 is FQGNSA. Losses at the gene ends were 2 bases for V and 2 bases for J; bases not matched to a gene: 5. The CDR3 runs 16 residues. CDR3 sequence (DNA): TGTGCCAGCAGCTTAAGCGGACAGGGCCCTGGAAACACCATATATTTT. It is translated as CASSLSGQGPGNTIYF.

This sequence joins TRBV7-3 and TRBJ2-7, with 8 nucleotides matching TRBD1. The CDR3 runs 13 residues. V was pared by 5 bases and J by 2 bases, with 2 bases of the junction left unmatched. In germline, CDR1 is SGHTA, CDR2 FQGTGA. CDR3: CASSADRAYEQYF. The CDR3 DNA follows: TGTGCCAGCAGCGCGGACAGGGCCTACGAGCAGTACTTC.

This chain connects TRBV6-5 to TRBJ1-6, with a possible D match to TRBD1 (5 bases). CDR1 and CDR2 (germline): MNHEY, SVGAGI. V lost 2 bases and J lost 12, with 17 bases in between. The CDR3 has 15 residues. CDR3 nucleotides: TGTGCCAGCAGTTACGGGGCCGCAATGGGAGGACCCCTCCACTTT. As protein: CASSYGAAMGGPLHF.

This clone was seen many times. This chain joins TRBV9 and TRBJ2-3, with 9 bases lining up with TRBD2. The CDR3 contains 15 residues. After removal of 6 bases from V and 1 base from J, the junction contained 6 bases not matched to a gene. Germline assignment: CDR1 SGDLS and CDR2 YYNGEE. CDR3 DNA: TGTGCCAGCAATTTAGCGGGAGTCGGCACAGATACGCAGTATTTT. Amino acid sequence: CASNLAGVGTDTQYF. The variable domain in full, completed from reference TRBV9 and TRBJ2-3, reads DSGVTQTPKHLITATGQRVTLRCSPRSGDLSVYWYQQSLDQGLQFLIQYYNGEERAKGNILERFSAQQFPDLHSELNLSSLELGDSALYFCASNLAGVGTDTQYFGPGTRLTVL.

This chain links TRBV6-5 with TRBJ2-1; D perhaps matches TRBD1 (6 bases). This CDR3 spans 14 amino acids. Germline CDR1 MNHEY, CDR2 SVGAGI. The V end lost 2 bases, the J end lost 4 bases, and 9 bases lay between the germline ends. CDR3: CASSYETGYNEQFF. The CDR3 DNA is TGTGCCAGCAGTTACGAAACAGGGTACAATGAGCAGTTCTTC.

This sequence joins TRBV27 and TRBJ2-5; possibly TRBD1 for D (6 bases). The CDR3 is made up of 13 amino acids. Trimming removed 4 bases from V and 5 bases from J, with 11 bases in between. Germline V lookup: CDR1 MNHEY, CDR2 SMNVEV (reference sequence). The CDR3 here is CASSSQGWETQYF. As DNA, the CDR3 is TGTGCCAGCAGTTCCCAGGGGTGGGAGACCCAGTACTTC.

This clone appeared a single time. The CDR3 here is CASSDPTGEVIYGYTF. DNA of the CDR3: TGTGCCAGCAGTGACCCGACAGGGGAAGTAATCTATGGCTACACCTTC. The chain is built from TRBV25-1 and TRBJ1-2; 8 bases align to TRBD1. The CDR3 loop spans 16 amino acids. Germline V lookup: CDR1 MGHDK, CDR2 SYGVNS. Trimming at V came to 3 bases and at J to 4 bases, leaving 10 bases not matched to a gene.

The chain carries TRBV27 and TRBJ1-5; the D gene is possibly TRBD1 (5 bases). V shed 10 bases and J shed 6 bases, with 25 bases lying between them. The CDR3 covers 16 residues. Germline V gene lookup returns CDR1 MNHEY and CDR2 SMNVEV (reference sequence). CDR3 sequence: CANHTSPSGAAQPQHF. In DNA form, the CDR3 reads TGTGCCAACCACACGAGCCCCTCTGGGGCGGCTCAGCCCCAGCATTTT.

CDR3 in amino acids: CASSLWDRGSGANVLTF. The CDR3 nucleotides read TGTGCCAGCAGCTTATGGGACAGGGGAAGTGGGGCCAACGTCCTGACTTTC. The chain employs TRBV7-2 and TRBJ2-6, with 10 bases matching TRBD1. The V gene end was trimmed by 2 bases and the J gene end by 3 bases; junction bases not matched to a gene: 4. Looked up from germline, CDR1 is SGHTA and CDR2 is FQGNSA. This CDR3 contains 17 residues.

The chain carries TRBV28 and TRBJ2-6; TRBD2 matches 16 bases. CDR1 MDHEN and CDR2 SYDVKM come from the germline V gene. The CDR3 has 18 residues. J lost 2 bases, V lost 5 bases, and 3 bases had no gene match. CDR3 nucleotide sequence: TGTGCCAGCAGTGGGGGACTAGCGGGAGGGGCTGGGGCCAACGTCCTGACTTTC. This translates into CASSGGLAGGAGANVLTF.